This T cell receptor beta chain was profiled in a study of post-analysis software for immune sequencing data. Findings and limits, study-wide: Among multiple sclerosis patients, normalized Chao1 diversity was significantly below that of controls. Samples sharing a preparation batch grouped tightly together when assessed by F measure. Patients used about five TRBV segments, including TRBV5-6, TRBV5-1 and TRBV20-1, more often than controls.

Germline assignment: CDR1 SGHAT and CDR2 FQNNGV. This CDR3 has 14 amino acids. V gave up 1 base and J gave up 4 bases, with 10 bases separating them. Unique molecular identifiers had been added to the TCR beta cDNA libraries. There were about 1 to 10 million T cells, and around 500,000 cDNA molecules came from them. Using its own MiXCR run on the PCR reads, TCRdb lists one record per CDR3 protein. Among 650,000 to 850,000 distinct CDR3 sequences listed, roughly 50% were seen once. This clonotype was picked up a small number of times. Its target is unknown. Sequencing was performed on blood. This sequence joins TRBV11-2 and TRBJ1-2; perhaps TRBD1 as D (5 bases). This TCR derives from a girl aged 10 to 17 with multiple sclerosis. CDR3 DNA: TGTGCCAGCAGCTTAGGAGGGACGGGCTATGGCTACACCTTC. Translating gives CASSLGGTGYGYTF.